The clone carrying this T cell receptor beta chain is labeled as medium-sized. The record originates from a study of CXCR3 chemokines and chemotherapy response in bladder cancer. TCRdb used MiXCR to reprocess the PCR reads, holding one entry per CDR3 protein. Of fewer than 3,500 distinct CDR3 sequences in the sample, around 10% were seen once. Looked up from germline, CDR1 is ENHRY and CDR2 is SYGVKD. The CDR3 length is 13 residues. V was clipped by 2 bases and J by 8 bases, with 12 bases between them. This receptor was taken from a human donor with bladder cancer that responded to neoadjuvant chemotherapy. The chain recombines TRBV10-3 with TRBJ1-1; D unclear. Collection of the sample occurred from a patient whose treatment included neoadjuvant chemotherapy. The CDR3: CAISEGNRLEAFF. CDR3 sequence (DNA): TGTGCCATCAGTGAGGGGAACCGCTTAGAAGCTTTCTTT.